Shown below are 31 T cell receptor beta chains from a single sample sequenced in a study of blood T cell repertoires in COVID-19. TCRdb keeps only in-frame clones here, not all; method: immunoSEQ multiplex PCR. The sample shows fewer than 500,000 clones, roughly 85% of them seen only once. The sequenced sample consisted of PBMCs or T cells enriched from blood (not recorded which). These receptors came from a woman between 18 and 30 years old with acute COVID-19.

The chain couples TRBV10-2 to TRBJ2-7; D not resolved. Trimming cost V 8 bases and J 3 bases, with 14 bases left between them. The CDR3 sequence is 13 residues long. Germline values: CDR1 WSHSY, CDR2 SAAADI. The CDR3 DNA follows: TGCGCCAGCTCCCAGACTCCAATCTACGAGCAGTACTTC. As protein: CASSQTPIYEQYF.

The chain has TRBV7-3 and TRBJ1-1; D might be TRBD1 (5 bases). The CDR3 runs 14 residues. Trimming shortened V by 0 bases and J by 4 bases, and 9 bases separated the two germline ends. Germline CDR1 and CDR2: SGHTA and FQGTGA. DNA for the CDR3: TGTGCCAGCAGCTTAACGGTGGGGGGCACTGAAGCTTTCTTT. This sequence encodes CASSLTVGGTEAFF.

The chain is built from TRBV11-2 and TRBJ1-1; D is unresolved. The CDR3 length is 12 residues. With 5 bases removed from V and 7 bases from J, the gap between germline ends came to 11 bases. Germline CDR1 and CDR2: SGHAT and FQNNGV. The CDR3 protein is CASSLAADEAFF. In DNA form, the CDR3 reads TGTGCCAGCAGCCTTGCAGCGGATGAAGCTTTCTTT.

The rearrangement joins TRBV7-9 to TRBJ2-1; TRBD1 might be the D (6 bases). The CDR3 loop spans 12 amino acids. Trimming pared 6 bases from V and 7 bases from J, leaving 10 bases between. Germline CDR1 is SEHNR and CDR2 is FQNEAQ (reference sequence). CDR3 sequence reads: CASSRQANEQFF. The CDR3 bases are TGTGCCAGCAGTCGACAGGCGAATGAGCAGTTCTTC. Supplemented by reference TRBV7-9 and TRBJ2-1, the full variable domain reads DTGVSQNPRHKITKRGQNVTFRCDPISEHNRLYWYRQTLGQGPEFLTYFQNEAQLEKSRLLSDRFSAERPKGSFSTLEIQRTEQGDSAMYLCASSRQANEQFFGPGTRLTVL.

J is TRBJ1-1 and V is TRBV5-1, with 12 bases aligning to TRBD1. Germline CDR1 and CDR2: SGHRS and YFSETQ. V shed 4 bases, J shed 1 base, and the junction held 14 bases outside the gene matches. The CDR3 loop spans 19 amino acids. Here the CDR3 DNA reads TGCGCCAGCAGCCCTCCTCCCACGCCGGGACAGGGGGCGAACACTGAAGCTTTCTTT. It translates to CASSPPPTPGQGANTEAFF.

This clone has just a few counts. The chain employs TRBV7-2 and TRBJ2-3; 10 bases align to TRBD2. Germline CDR1 is SGHTA and CDR2 is FQGNSA. The CDR3 runs to 14 residues. J gave up 3 bases and V 5 bases, and 2 bases lay outside the gene matches. CDR3 loop: CASSMGLATDTQYF. The DNA for the CDR3 is TGTGCCAGCAGCATGGGACTAGCGACAGATACGCAGTATTTT.

The chain recombines TRBV27 with TRBJ1-5; a weak D match, TRBD1 (6 bases). CDR3 length: 13 amino acids. Looked up from germline, CDR1 is MNHEY and CDR2 is SMNVEV (reference sequence). Trimming took off 5 bases at V and 5 bases at J, with 10 bases between the two ends. For the CDR3, the DNA is TGTGCCAGCAGTATCAACAGGGATCAGCCCCAGCATTTT. This codes for CASSINRDQPQHF.

This clone has just one count. The CDR3 bases are TGTGCCAGCTCACCCAGTCTGACGGGGTCGAACACTGAAGCTTTCTTT. Its translation is CASSPSLTGSNTEAFF. The rearrangement joins TRBV18 to TRBJ1-1, with D unclear. This CDR3 region has 16 residues. V was trimmed by 3 bases and J by 1 base, leaving 15 bases between them. The germline V gene has CDR1 KGHSH and CDR2 LQKENI.

The gene calls are TRBV28 and TRBJ1-6, with D tentatively TRBD1 (6 bases). The germline V gene encodes CDR1 MDHEN and CDR2 SYDVKM. V was trimmed by 7 bases and J by 7 bases, leaving 11 bases between them. The CDR3 totals 13 residues. The CDR3 region is CASNGGDNSPLHF. As DNA, the CDR3 is TGTGCCAGCAATGGGGGCGACAATTCACCCCTCCACTTT.

The chain combines TRBV6-2 or TRBV6-3 with TRBJ2-7; 9 bases map to TRBD2. There are 14 residues in the CDR3. V lost 6 bases and J lost 3; bases outside the gene matches: 6. The germline gives CDR1 MNHEY, CDR2 SVGEGT. CDR3 nucleotides: TGTGCCAGCAGCTCGGAGACTAGCGGCTACGAGCAGTACTTC. This encodes CASSSETSGYEQYF.

J is TRBJ1-2 and V is TRBV4-1, with 7 bases fitting TRBD1. V shed 5 bases and J 0 bases; nucleotides not matched to a gene: 6. The germline CDR1 and CDR2 sequences are MGHRA and YSYEKL. This CDR3 is 15 amino acids long. The CDR3 DNA follows: TGCGCCAGCAGCACGCACCAGGGGGCTAACTATGGCTACACCTTC. Amino acids: CASSTHQGANYGYTF.

This clone was recorded only once. This sequence joins TRBV27 and TRBJ2-3; 10 nucleotides agree with TRBD2. V dropped 5 bases and J dropped 3; count of bases not matched to a gene: 8. This CDR3 is built from 16 residues. Germline CDR1 is MNHEY and CDR2 is SMNVEV (reference sequence). The CDR3 region has the DNA TGTGCCAGCAGTCCCTGGCTAGCGGGGGAAACAGATACGCAGTATTTT. Protein sequence: CASSPWLAGETDTQYF.

V gene TRBV19 combines with J gene TRBJ1-3; D is unclear. The V and J ends lost 10 bases and 3 bases respectively, with 16 bases between them. The CDR3 sequence is 14 residues long. The germline V gene encodes CDR1 LNHDA and CDR2 SQIVND (reference sequence). CDR3 coding DNA: TGTGCCACCACCGAGGGCAGGAGTGGAAACACCATATATTTT. Its protein product is CATTEGRSGNTIYF. Filled out from reference TRBV19 and TRBJ1-3, the complete variable domain reads DGGITQSPKYLFRKEGQNVTLSCEQNLNHDAMYWYRQDPGQGLRLIYYSQIVNDFQKGDIAEGYSVSREKKESFPLTVTSAQKNPTAFYLCATTEGRSGNTIYFGEGSWLTVV.

The chain combines TRBV14 with TRBJ1-6; maybe TRBD1 (5 bases). V lost 7 bases and J lost 10, with 14 bases in between. CDR3 size: 13 residues. Germline V gives CDR1 SGHDN, CDR2 FVKESK. This chain's CDR3 is CASKEGRGSPLHF. In DNA form, the CDR3 reads TGTGCCAGCAAAGAAGGGCGGGGCTCACCCCTCCACTTT.

Turning to this clone: One end of the junction fails to match germline, which may point to a read error. V and J are TRBV2 and TRBJ1-5; 8 nucleotides match TRBD1. This CDR3 contains 14 residues. Per the germline V gene, CDR1 is SNHLY and CDR2 is FYNNEI. The CDR3 DNA sequence: TGTACCAGCAGTCATGACAGGGGAGGACAGCCCCAGCATTTT. Protein sequence: CTSSHDRGGQPQHF.

The rearrangement links TRBV3-1 (or the pseudogene TRBV3-2) to TRBJ2-6; 7 nucleotides match TRBD1. The CDR3 runs to 17 residues. V gave up 4 bases and J gave up 0 bases; unmatched junction bases: 6. Germline V gives CDR1 LGHDT, CDR2 YNNKEL (reference sequence). Written as DNA, the CDR3 is TGTGCCAGCAGCCCAGGGGGATCTAGCTCTGGGGCCAACGTCCTGACTTTC. This codes for CASSPGGSSSGANVLTF.

This clone was detected only once. The chain couples TRBV5-5 to TRBJ1-3; TRBD1 agrees at 9 bases. The V and J ends lost 3 bases and 4 bases, in that order; junction bases with no gene match: 14. Germline V gene lookup returns CDR1 SGHKS and CDR2 YYEKEE (reference sequence). This CDR3 has 18 amino acids. The CDR3 reads CASSSPGQGGLSGNTIYF. The DNA for the CDR3 is TGTGCCAGCAGCTCACCGGGACAGGGAGGATTAAGCGGAAACACCATATATTTT.

V is TRBV7-9 and J is TRBJ2-4, with 10 positions matching TRBD1. There are 14 residues in the CDR3. Germline lookup yields CDR1 SEHNR and CDR2 FQNEAQ (reference sequence). The V segment lost 4 bases and the J segment 10 bases; nucleotides outside the gene matches: 7. The CDR3 DNA reads TGTGCCAGCAGCTATACGGGGGACAGGGGAATTCAGTACTTC. It encodes CASSYTGDRGIQYF.

With regard to this clone: A read error may produce the germline difference seen at one junction end. The chain couples TRBV5-3 to TRBJ1-5, with TRBD1 identical over 7 bases. TRBV5-3 is an ORF for which the function is uncertain. The CDR3 contains 14 residues. The CDR3 nucleotides read TGTGCCAGAAACTTGGGACAGTACAATCAGCCCCAGCATTTT. Residues: CARNLGQYNQPQHF.

The chain carries TRBV10-3 and TRBJ1-1; D not resolved. The V gene's germline CDR1 is ENHRY and CDR2 SYGVKD. The CDR3 covers 14 residues. V was shortened by 2 bases and J by 1 base, with 8 bases between the two germline ends. DNA of the CDR3: TGTGCCATCAGTGAGCCCCTAGAGAACACTGAAGCTTTCTTT. Its translation is CAISEPLENTEAFF.

The chain couples TRBV6-5 to TRBJ1-1, with 8 nucleotides matching TRBD1. After removal of 3 bases from V and 8 bases from J, the junction contained 8 bases not matched to a gene. Per the germline V gene, CDR1 is MNHEY and CDR2 is SVGAGI. This CDR3 is built from 14 residues. The CDR3 coding sequence is TGTGCCAGCAGTTATTTACAGGGGGGTTCCGAAGCTTTCTTT. Translating gives CASSYLQGGSEAFF.

The chain has TRBV4-1 and TRBJ2-7; weak D call: TRBD1 (7 bases). Germline values: CDR1 MGHRA, CDR2 YSYEKL. V was cut by 1 base and J by 2 bases, with 15 bases left in between. This CDR3 is built from 16 residues. CDR3 in amino acids: CASSQGGQGGTYEQYF. Here the CDR3 DNA reads TGCGCCAGCAGCCAAGGGGGGCAGGGGGGAACCTACGAGCAGTACTTC.

The rearrangement links TRBV28 to TRBJ1-1; D might be TRBD1 (5 bases). The germline CDR1 and CDR2 sequences are MDHEN and SYDVKM. Trimming left V 2 bases short and J 1 base short, with 8 bases between. The CDR3 is 14 amino acids. CDR3 amino acids: CASSLGHPNTEAFF. CDR3 bases: TGTGCCAGCAGTTTAGGACATCCGAACACTGAAGCTTTCTTT.

This clone appeared a few times. The identical CDR3 is also encoded by other nucleotide sequences in the sample. The V and J genes are TRBV29-1 and TRBJ1-2; D gene uncertain. The CDR3 spans 12 residues. The V gene lost 3 bases and the J gene lost 4 bases, with 9 bases spanning the gap. Germline CDR1 SQVTM, CDR2 ANQGSEA. CDR3 DNA: TGCAGCGTTGAGGAGGGTACCTATGGCTACACCTTC. As protein: CSVEEGTYGYTF.

The chain has TRBV4-3 and TRBJ1-1, with 8 bases fitting TRBD1. J gave up 4 bases and V 0 bases, and 4 bases lay outside the gene matches. This CDR3 is 15 amino acids long. The germline CDR1 and CDR2 sequences are LGHNA and YSLEER. CDR3 nucleotides: TGCGCCAGCAGCCAAGACTCTACAGGGGGCACTGAAGCTTTCTTT. The encoded protein is CASSQDSTGGTEAFF.

This chain joins TRBV28 and TRBJ2-7; 9 bases are a match to TRBD1. V dropped 5 bases and J dropped 0; count of bases not matched to a gene: 5. The CDR3 has 15 residues. In germline, CDR1 is MDHEN, CDR2 SYDVKM. The CDR3 DNA follows: TGTGCCAGCAGTCTATCGGGACAGGGCTCCTACGAGCAGTACTTC. Protein: CASSLSGQGSYEQYF.

J is TRBJ2-3 and V is TRBV2; D may be TRBD2 (5 bases). The CDR3 is made up of 15 amino acids. In germline, CDR1 is SNHLY, CDR2 FYNNEI. V dropped 3 bases and J dropped 1 base, with 11 bases sitting between them. CDR3: CASSDKWGGTDTQYF. The CDR3 nucleotides are TGTGCCAGCAGTGATAAGTGGGGAGGCACAGATACGCAGTATTTT.

The genes are TRBV2 and TRBJ1-3; D unresolved. The CDR3 loop spans 13 amino acids. Germline V gene lookup returns CDR1 SNHLY and CDR2 FYNNEI. V was shortened by 9 bases and J by 0 bases, with 9 bases between the two germline ends. CDR3 coding DNA: TGTGCCAGTGACACCGTCTCTGGAAACACCATATATTTT. As protein: CASDTVSGNTIYF.

This rearrangement joins TRBV7-9 to TRBJ1-5; 7 bases are shared with TRBD1. Looked up from germline, CDR1 is SEHNR and CDR2 is FQNEAQ (reference sequence). Unmatched junction bases numbered 2, after V lost 0 bases and J lost 0 bases. The CDR3 loop spans 16 amino acids. CDR3 in DNA: TGTGCCAGCAGCTTAGCCGGGACAGTTAGCAATCAGCCCCAGCATTTT. This encodes CASSLAGTVSNQPQHF.

CDR3 loop: CASSVATGLAGDTQYF. The CDR3 bases are TGTGCCAGCAGCGTAGCTACAGGACTAGCGGGAGATACGCAGTATTTT. The rearrangement links TRBV9 to TRBJ2-3; 11 nucleotides match TRBD2. The CDR3 runs to 16 residues. The V gene end was trimmed by 0 bases and the J gene end by 5 bases; junction bases not matched to a gene: 5. Looked up from germline, CDR1 is SGDLS and CDR2 is YYNGEE.

The V and J genes are TRBV3-1 (or the pseudogene TRBV3-2) and TRBJ2-7; 11 nucleotides align to TRBD1. This CDR3 is built from 15 residues. V gave up 4 bases and J gave up 2 bases; unmatched junction bases: 4. Germline V CDR1 and CDR2: LGHDT, YNNKEL (reference sequence). DNA for the CDR3: TGTGCCAGCAGCCTGCCGGGACAGGGGGCCTACGAGCAGTACTTC. It encodes CASSLPGQGAYEQYF.